This paragraph covers one TCR gamma chain sequence. Its antigen is not known. J gave up 7 bases and V 11 bases, and 12 bases lay outside the gene matches. The CDR3 runs 12 residues. The sample is drawn from a study of intestinal T cells in coeliac disease. General observations from the study: Degraded FFPE DNA template probably caused partial TCR sequence loss per sample.

Using roughly 0.2 ug of biopsy DNA, TRG was amplified with LymphoTrack primers. TCRdb re-called the multiplex PCR reads with CATT. Altogether about 380 gamma-chain clones are present, around half being singletons, with the ten largest covering approximately 30%. More than 8 formalin-fixed paraffin-embedded scrolls, each 5 µm thick, supplied each case's genomic DNA. The source of this sequence is a human donor with celiac disease. Sample: a duodenal biopsy. V is TRGV10 and J is TRGJ1 or TRGJ2. TRGV10 has ORF status, its function being uncertain. CDR3 DNA: TGTGCTGCGCCCTTTCAGGGGTATAAGAAACTCTTT. It translates to CAAPFQGYKKLF.